A single sample gave rise to the 26 T cell receptor beta chains below, sequenced in a study of CD8 T cells in ankylosing spondylitis. Study-level points and caveats: It appeared that ankylosing spondylitis blood was characterized by a TCR beta motif of fewer than ten highly homologous variants.

Via MiXCR, TCRdb re-called the 5' RACE reads, giving one row per CDR3 protein. The sample lists fewer than 450,000 distinct CDR3 sequences; roughly 18% were seen once. Antigen specificity for these receptors is unknown. The source material was blood, either unsorted or a sorted T cell fraction (not recorded which). The source of these receptors is a male donor with ankylosing spondylitis.

The chain links TRBV20-1 to TRBJ1-1, with a possible D match to TRBD1 (6 bases). Germline lookup yields CDR1 DFQATT and CDR2 SNEGSKA (reference sequence). V was pared by 6 bases and J by 4 bases, with 18 bases between. The CDR3 extends over 14 amino acids. The CDR3 nucleotides read TGCAGTGCGGTTAGAAATACAGGGATCACTGAAGCTTTCTTT. Protein sequence: CSAVRNTGITEAFF.

The table lists this clonotype with many counts. The V call is TRBV12-3 or TRBV12-4, the J call TRBJ2-7; D remains unclear. The CDR3 totals 11 residues. Trimming left V 6 bases short and J 0 bases short, with 3 bases between. In nucleotides, the CDR3 is TGTGCCAGCAGCACCTCCTACGAGCAGTACTTC. Protein sequence: CASSTSYEQYF.

The chain combines TRBV25-1 with TRBJ2-5; 14 bases line up with TRBD2. The trim removed 2 bases at V and 5 bases at J, leaving 4 bases unmatched. Per germline, CDR1 MGHDK and CDR2 SYGVNS. The CDR3 runs 16 residues. CDR3 sequence reads: CASSERTSGRSETQYF. CDR3 DNA: TGTGCCAGCAGTGAAAGGACTAGCGGGAGGTCGGAGACCCAGTACTTC.

This clonotype was recorded many times. J is TRBJ2-7 and V is TRBV20-1; D is undetermined. V dropped 6 bases and J dropped 0 bases, with 12 bases sitting between them. Germline assignment: CDR1 DFQATT and CDR2 SNEGSKA (reference sequence). This CDR3 is built from 13 residues. The CDR3 bases are TGCAGTGCCGTGGAGCCAACCTCCTACGAGCAGTACTTC. Its protein product is CSAVEPTSYEQYF.

This rearrangement joins TRBV20-1 to TRBJ1-2; D might be TRBD1 (6 bases). The germline V and J ends were trimmed by 3 bases and 4 bases, with 15 bases remaining between them. The CDR3 length is 14 residues. From germline, CDR1 is DFQATT and CDR2 SNEGSKA (reference sequence). This CDR3 reads CSARGSQGFYGYTF. CDR3 sequence (DNA): TGCAGTGCTAGGGGGTCACAGGGATTCTATGGCTACACCTTC.

This chain links TRBV20-1 with TRBJ1-2; D is possibly TRBD1 (6 bases). The CDR3 runs 14 residues. Trimming took 0 bases from V and 7 from J, leaving 15 bases between them. Germline values: CDR1 DFQATT, CDR2 SNEGSKA (reference sequence). This chain's CDR3 is CSARDPSRGRGYTF. CDR3 nucleotide sequence: TGCAGTGCTAGAGATCCGAGCAGGGGCCGTGGCTACACCTTC.

This chain links TRBV18 with TRBJ1-1; perhaps TRBD1 as D (6 bases). Trimming stripped 3 bases from V and 6 bases from J, with 11 bases between. CDR1 is KGHSH and CDR2 is LQKENI in the germline V gene. The CDR3 is 13 residues long. CDR3 DNA: TGTGCCAGCTCACCCAGGGGAGGGCCTGAAGCTTTCTTT. Translated: CASSPRGGPEAFF.

In this sample, this clonotype turned up a few times. The chain has TRBV15 and TRBJ1-1; 11 bases map to TRBD1. The trim removed 1 base at V and 13 bases at J, leaving 11 bases unmatched. From germline, CDR1 is LNHNV and CDR2 YYDKDF (reference sequence). The CDR3 length is 15 residues. CDR3 DNA: TGTGCCACCAGCAGAGGGACAGGGGGCGAAAGGACAGTTTTCTTT. Amino acid sequence: CATSRGTGGERTVFF.

This clonotype showed up just a few times. The V gene is TRBV5-1, the J gene TRBJ2-7; possibly TRBD1 or TRBD2 for D (5 bases each). This CDR3 region has 14 residues. Trimming cost V 7 bases and J 5 bases, with 19 bases left between them. CDR1 and CDR2 (germline): SGHRS, YFSETQ. The chain's CDR3 is CASRPGPLDHEQYF. As DNA, the CDR3 is TGCGCCAGCCGGCCGGGACCCCTCGACCACGAGCAGTACTTC. Supplemented by reference TRBV5-1 and TRBJ2-7, the full variable domain reads KAGVTQTPRYLIKTRGQQVTLSCSPISGHRSVSWYQQTPGQGLQFLFEYFSETQRNKGNFPGRFSGRQFSNSRSEMNVSTLELGDSALYLCASRPGPLDHEQYFGPGTRLTVT.

The V and J genes are TRBV19 and TRBJ2-1; TRBD2 matches at 7 bases. Germline V gives CDR1 LNHDA, CDR2 SQIVND (reference sequence). The V gene end was trimmed by 5 bases and the J gene end by 4 bases; junction bases not matched to a gene: 8. This CDR3 contains 15 residues. The CDR3 DNA reads TGTGCCAGTAGTTGGGGGGGGGTATTATACAATGAGCAGTTCTTC. It yields the protein CASSWGGVLYNEQFF.

The chain joins TRBV24-1 to TRBJ2-7; 10 nucleotides align to TRBD2. The CDR3 contains 13 residues. Germline V gives CDR1 KGHDR, CDR2 SFDVKD. Losses at the gene ends were 9 bases for V and 7 bases for J; bases not matched to a gene: 8. CDR3 amino acids: CATSSGSRGEQYF. The CDR3 coding sequence is TGTGCCACCTCTAGCGGGAGTAGGGGGGAGCAGTACTTC.

In this sample, this clonotype turned up many times. The rearrangement uses TRBV12-3 or TRBV12-4 and TRBJ2-2; 8 bases are a match to TRBD2. The V gene end was trimmed by 3 bases and the J gene end by 3 bases; junction bases not matched to a gene: 3. The CDR3 length is 15 residues. The CDR3 DNA is TGTGCCAGCAGTTTTAGAGCGGGAGACACCGGGGAGCTGTTTTTT. Amino acids: CASSFRAGDTGELFF.

The V call is TRBV6-6, the J call TRBJ1-5, with a tentative D call TRBD1 (5 bases). Germline values: CDR1 MNHNY, CDR2 SVGAGI (reference sequence). This CDR3 comprises 13 residues. The V end was cut by 0 bases, the J end by 7 bases, with 7 bases between. In DNA form, the CDR3 reads TGTGCCAGCAGTTACTCGGGGCCCCAGCCCCAGCATTTT. Translating it yields CASSYSGPQPQHF.

In its sample, this clonotype was seen a few times. The chain is built from TRBV4-1 and TRBJ1-4; no clear D. The ends were cut back, 0 bases at V and 0 bases at J, with 5 bases in the middle. CDR3 size: 15 residues. Germline lookup yields CDR1 MGHRA and CDR2 YSYEKL. The CDR3 sequence: CASSQDRATNEKLFF. In DNA form, the CDR3 reads TGCGCCAGCAGCCAAGATCGGGCAACTAATGAAAAACTGTTTTTT.

The chain couples TRBV7-9 to TRBJ2-5, with D unresolved. There are 15 residues in the CDR3. Germline V lookup: CDR1 SEHNR, CDR2 FQNEAQ (reference sequence). Trimming pared 2 bases from V and 0 bases from J, leaving 10 bases between. The CDR3 loop reads CASSLILRNQETQYF. The CDR3 DNA sequence: TGTGCCAGCAGCTTAATCCTCCGCAACCAAGAGACCCAGTACTTC.

This chain joins TRBV29-1 and TRBJ2-2; no reliable D call. Germline CDR1 reads SQVTM; CDR2 reads ANQGSEA. This CDR3 spans 12 amino acids. Trimming cost V 0 bases and J 6 bases, with 5 bases left between them. The DNA for the CDR3 is TGCAGCGTTGAAGATCTTCCCGGGGAGCTGTTTTTT. Protein product: CSVEDLPGELFF.

The chain has TRBV6-5 and TRBJ2-1; the match to TRBD1 covers 7 bases. There are 11 residues in the CDR3. CDR1 and CDR2 from the germline V gene are MNHEY and SVGAGI. The V and J ends lost 9 bases and 14 bases, in that order; junction bases with no gene match: 10. The CDR3 DNA reads TGTGCCAGTGGTCCAGACAGGGTGGAGTTCTTC. It translates to CASGPDRVEFF.

The chain recombines TRBV7-9 with TRBJ1-5, with 7 bases that match TRBD1. The length of the CDR3 is 14 residues. J lost 4 bases, V lost 0 bases, and 0 bases had no gene match. The germline V gene has CDR1 SEHNR and CDR2 FQNEAQ (reference sequence). The DNA of the CDR3 is TGTGCCAGCAGCTTAGCGGGACAGAATCAGCCCCAGCATTTT. Translating gives CASSLAGQNQPQHF.

This clonotype was seen a few times. V is TRBV7-2 and J is TRBJ2-7; D unclear. The CDR3 extends over 12 amino acids. Trimming cost V 2 bases and J 7 bases, with 9 bases left between them. In germline, CDR1 is SGHTA, CDR2 FQGNSA. The CDR3 sequence is CASSLPLTEQYF. The DNA for the CDR3 is TGTGCCAGCAGCTTACCCCTGACGGAGCAGTACTTC.

This clonotype was detected only a few times. The chain joins TRBV5-1 to TRBJ2-2; D is tentatively TRBD1 or TRBD2 (7 bases each). Per germline, CDR1 SGHRS and CDR2 YFSETQ. This CDR3 comprises 14 residues. V was shortened by 0 bases and J by 9 bases, with 12 bases between the two germline ends. CDR3 DNA: TGCGCCAGCAGCTTGGCAGGGGGGGATCGGGAGCTGTTTTTT. Its translation: CASSLAGGDRELFF.

This clonotype was counted ten times or more. The chain combines TRBV5-1 with TRBJ2-7; TRBD1 agrees at 9 bases. V lost 0 bases and J lost 4; bases outside the gene matches: 2. The CDR3 has 14 amino acids. Germline V gene data show CDR1 as SGHRS and CDR2 as YFSETQ. The CDR3 DNA is TGCGCCAGCAGCTTGGTGACAGGGGGTTACGAGCAGTACTTC. Protein: CASSLVTGGYEQYF.

This clonotype was counted only a few times. V gene TRBV5-1 combines with J gene TRBJ2-5, with a tentative D call TRBD2 (5 bases). The germline V and J ends were trimmed by 4 bases and 6 bases, with 22 bases remaining between them. In germline, CDR1 is SGHRS, CDR2 YFSETQ. The length of the CDR3 is 16 residues. CDR3 loop: CASSTSREGLSKTQYF. Here the CDR3 DNA reads TGCGCCAGCAGCACGTCTAGAGAGGGTCTTTCGAAGACCCAGTACTTC.

Ten or more counts support this clonotype. The chain employs TRBV6-1 and TRBJ1-1; the D gene is possibly TRBD1 (6 bases). The V and J ends lost 7 bases and 2 bases respectively, with 17 bases between them. The CDR3 runs to 15 residues. Germline V gene data show CDR1 as MNHNS and CDR2 as SASEGT. This CDR3 reads CASTQGQGRNTEAFF. For the CDR3, the DNA is TGTGCCAGCACCCAGGGGCAGGGTCGAAACACTGAAGCTTTCTTT.

This clonotype was recorded at least ten times. The chain is built from TRBV12-3 or TRBV12-4 and TRBJ1-1, with D possibly being TRBD1 (6 bases). V was clipped by 3 bases and J by 4 bases, with 9 bases between them. This CDR3 has 13 residues. This chain's CDR3 is CASSFQGITEAFF. The CDR3 nucleotides read TGTGCCAGCAGTTTTCAGGGGATCACTGAAGCTTTCTTT.

The chain carries TRBV6-2 or TRBV6-3 and TRBJ2-4; D unclear. Germline CDR1 is MNHEY and CDR2 is SVGEGT. This CDR3 region has 13 residues. V was clipped by 2 bases and J by 9 bases, with 11 bases between them. The CDR3 DNA is TGTGCCAGCAGTTACGGGCAGGTCAGCATTCAGTACTTC. It encodes CASSYGQVSIQYF.

The table lists this clonotype with many counts. The rearrangement uses TRBV12-3 or TRBV12-4 and TRBJ2-2; 7 nucleotides agree with TRBD2. J lost 4 bases, V lost 3 bases, and 2 bases had no gene match. The CDR3 consists of 14 residues. CDR3 coding DNA: TGTGCCAGCAGTTTTCGGGGGGTCACCGGGGAGCTGTTTTTT. It is translated as CASSFRGVTGELFF.